This entry concerns a single T cell receptor (beta chain). The sample originates from a study of blood T cell repertoires in COVID-19. About the research overall: The United States, Italy and Spain were the sources of the acute and convalescent COVID-19 samples. The cDNA or gDNA used as material had been derived from T cells, B-cell-depleted T cells, or PBMCs.

The CDR3 has 15 amino acids. Trimming shortened V by 5 bases and J by 7 bases, and 15 bases separated the two germline ends. CDR1 SNHLY and CDR2 FYNNEI come from the germline V gene. In the study's own analysis: From reference gene primer amplification, estimates of nucleated cell counts were derived. Repertoires were generated with immunoSEQ multiplex PCR, while TCRdb's copy carries only in-frame clones and drops some. V and J calls and clone size are those listed in that table; D and trimming were worked out from the DNA. Of approximately 100,000 clones listed, over 60% are singletons. The J gene is TRBJ1-6, the V gene TRBV2; D unresolved. The TCR comes from a human donor in a cohort sampled during active or convalescent COVID-19. The sequencing sample was made of peripheral blood. The CDR3 spells CASSQDSLKNSPLHF. CDR3 in DNA: TGTGCCAGCAGTCAGGACTCCCTTAAAAATTCACCCCTCCACTTT.